The rows below give T cell receptor beta chains drawn from one sample of a study of OX40 agonist ivuxolimab in advanced cancers. Generated by immunoSEQ multiplex PCR, the TCRdb table keeps only in-frame clones and is missing some. This repertoire shows tens of thousands of clones, 90% to 95% found once; its top ten account for roughly 19%. The sample in question was CD4+ or CD8+ T cells sorted from blood, obtained in a trial of the OX40 agonist ivuxolimab. The receptors were sampled from an adult with an advanced solid tumor such as melanoma, head and neck, liver or kidney cancer. Each CDR3 is given with its conserved first and last residue. The D gene is left open where the match is weak. A clone size is listed for some rows: how often the clone was seen (once, few, many), or a class if it is expanded.

TRBJ2-1 TRBD1 . TRBV5-1 CASSLEPGQPYNEQFF TGCGCCAGCAGCTTGGAGCCGGGACAGCCCTACAATGAGCAGTTCTTC
TRBJ2-7 . . TRBV7-9 CASSFGLPEQYF TGTGCCAGCAGCTTTGGGCTCCCCGAGCAGTACTTC
TRBJ2-1 . . TRBV7-8 CASSLWQGSYNEQFF TGTGCCAGCAGCTTATGGCAGGGCTCCTACAATGAGCAGTTCTTC
TRBJ1-2 TRBD1 . TRBV27 CATAIQQGAGYGYTF TGTGCCACCGCGATTCAACAGGGGGCGGGTTATGGCTACACCTTC
TRBJ2-7 . once TRBV4-3 CASSQDLAGRAYEQYF TGCGCCAGCAGCCAAGATCTGGCTGGGAGAGCCTACGAGCAGTACTTC
TRBJ1-2 . once TRBV11-2 CASSLTGSADYGYTF TGTGCCAGCAGCTTGACAGGCAGCGCGGACTATGGCTACACCTTC
TRBJ2-7 . . TRBV6-5 CASSLGPYYEQYF TGTGCCAGCAGCCTCGGACCATACTACGAGCAGTACTTC
TRBJ2-7 . . TRBV9 CASSVAADGYEQYF TGTGCCAGCAGCGTAGCCGCCGACGGCTACGAGCAGTACTTC
TRBJ2-7 TRBD2 . TRBV4-3 CASSQEWTSGKGSYEQYF TGCGCCAGCAGCCAAGAGTGGACTAGCGGGAAGGGCTCCTACGAGCAGTACTTC
TRBJ2-3 TRBD2 . TRBV9 CASSVDGRDTDTQYF TGTGCCAGCAGCGTAGACGGGAGGGACACAGATACGCAGTATTTT
TRBJ2-5 . . TRBV10-3 CAISESTLGGKETQYF TGTGCCATCAGTGAGTCGACTCTTGGGGGAAAAGAGACCCAGTACTTC
TRBJ2-5 TRBD1 . TRBV5-6 CASSLAGQGTSETQYF TGTGCCAGCAGCTTGGCGGGACAGGGAACTTCGGAGACCCAGTACTTC
TRBJ1-5 . . TRBV27 CASSLTGSQPQHF TGTGCCAGCAGTCTCACAGGGAGTCAGCCCCAGCATTTT
TRBJ2-1 . . TRBV9 CASSVWERNEQFF TGTGCCAGCAGCGTATGGGAGCGAAATGAGCAGTTCTTC
TRBJ2-7 TRBD2 . TRBV4-3 CASSPQTSGTYEQYF TGCGCCAGCAGCCCACAGACTAGCGGAACCTACGAGCAGTACTTC
TRBJ2-1 . . TRBV29-1 CSVDQESSYNEQFF TGCAGCGTTGATCAGGAGAGCTCCTACAATGAGCAGTTCTTC
TRBJ1-2 . . TRBV2 CASSVPRPRNYGYTF TGTGCCAGCAGTGTACCCCGGCCGCGCAACTATGGCTACACCTTC
TRBJ2-1 TRBD2 . TRBV27 CASSGLAGQMSGEQFF TGTGCCAGCAGTGGTCTAGCGGGGCAGATGTCGGGTGAGCAGTTCTTC
TRBJ1-2 . . TRBV5-6 CASSLQGGNYGYTF TGTGCCAGCAGCTTGCAGGGAGGTAACTATGGCTACACCTTC
TRBJ1-1 . few TRBV19 CASSAFLSTNTEAFF TGTGCCAGTAGTGCCTTCTTGTCCACGAACACTGAAGCTTTCTTT
TRBJ2-7 TRBD2 once TRBV13 CASSLSRGGIREQYF TGTGCCAGCAGCCTCTCCCGGGGGGGGATCCGCGAGCAGTACTTC
TRBJ2-1 . once TRBV2 CASSETKVLEQFF TGTGCCAGCAGTGAAACCAAGGTTCTTGAGCAGTTCTTC
TRBJ2-1 . . TRBV19 CASSSGVHEQFF TGTGCCAGTAGCTCAGGGGTCCATGAGCAGTTCTTC
TRBJ2-7 TRBD2 . TRBV9 CASSEWGEGSYEQYF TGTGCCAGCAGTGAGTGGGGGGAGGGATCCTACGAGCAGTACTTC
TRBJ2-7 TRBD2 . TRBV9 CASSSSISGSLYEQYF TGTGCCAGCAGCTCTTCTATTAGCGGGAGTCTTTACGAGCAGTACTTC
TRBJ2-2 TRBD2 . TRBV4-3 CASSQGLAGGPNTGELFF TGCGCCAGCAGCCAAGGGCTAGCGGGAGGGCCAAACACCGGGGAGCTGTTTTTT
TRBJ2-3 TRBD2 once TRBV28 CASSLGEGWGDTQYF TGTGCCAGCAGCCTTGGGGAGGGGTGGGGAGATACGCAGTATTTT
TRBJ2-1 . . TRBV27 CASRPGDSSYNEQFF TGTGCCAGCAGACCGGGGGATAGCTCCTACAATGAGCAGTTCTTC
TRBJ2-1 . . TRBV29-1 CSVEVGQGKVDNEQFF TGCAGCGTTGAAGTGGGGCAGGGAAAAGTGGACAATGAGCAGTTCTTC
TRBJ2-5 TRBD2 . TRBV27 CASSLYGLAQETQYF TGTGCCAGCAGTTTATACGGACTAGCCCAAGAGACCCAGTACTTC
TRBJ2-7 . . TRBV5-4 CASSLAAGFEQYF TGTGCCAGCAGCTTGGCGGCGGGATTCGAGCAGTACTTC
TRBJ1-2 . few TRBV10-3 CAISERGPNYGYTF TGTGCCATCAGCGAGAGGGGCCCTAACTATGGCTACACCTTC
TRBJ2-7 TRBD2 . TRBV11-3 CASCEAGDEQYF TGTGCCAGCTGCGAAGCGGGAGATGAGCAGTACTTC
TRBJ1-2 . . TRBV4-1 CASSQDSRHAGYGYTF TGCGCCAGCAGCCAAGATAGCCGACATGCAGGCTATGGCTACACCTTC
TRBJ1-6 . . TRBV7-8 CASSLGSSPLHF TGTGCCAGCAGCTTAGGGAGTTCACCCCTCCACTTT
TRBJ2-7 . . TRBV4-3 CASSQRSGTGYEQYF TGCGCCAGCAGCCAGCGATCCGGGACCGGCTACGAGCAGTACTTC
TRBJ2-5 TRBD1 . TRBV9 CASSVPGTGQETQYF TGTGCCAGCAGCGTCCCCGGGACAGGCCAAGAGACCCAGTACTTC
TRBJ1-5 . once TRBV27 CASSFPGTVQGYQPQHF TGTGCCAGCAGTTTCCCCGGGACTGTACAGGGCTACCAGCCCCAGCATTTT
TRBJ1-2 TRBD1 . TRBV27 CASSLSSGDRAIYGYTF TGTGCCAGCAGTTTATCCAGCGGGGACAGGGCTATCTATGGCTACACCTTC
TRBJ1-5 . . TRBV30 CAWCGGAGNQPQHF TGTGCCTGGTGTGGGGGCGCTGGAAATCAGCCCCAGCATTTT
TRBJ2-7 . . TRBV29-1 CSAKPADHYEQYF TGCAGCGCCAAACCAGCGGACCACTACGAGCAGTACTTC
TRBJ2-4 . . TRBV5-4 CASSLWGSKNIQYF TGTGCCAGCAGCTTGTGGGGCAGTAAAAACATTCAGTACTTC
TRBJ2-2 . . TRBV9 CASSPSRGDNTGELFF TGTGCCAGCAGCCCCTCCCGCGGTGACAACACCGGGGAGCTGTTTTTT
TRBJ1-2 TRBD1 . TRBV6-5 CASSETGSDYGYTF TGTGCCAGTAGCGAGACAGGGTCAGACTATGGCTACACCTTC
TRBJ2-1 TRBD2 once TRBV7-9 CASGLVNYNEQFF TGTGCCAGCGGACTAGTCAACTACAATGAGCAGTTCTTC
TRBJ1-2 . . TRBV30 CAWSTGGGYGYTF TGTGCCTGGAGTACCGGGGGGGGCTATGGCTACACCTTC
TRBJ2-5 . . TRBV13 CASSLPSLVRETQYF TGTGCCAGCAGCTTACCATCCTTGGTGAGAGAGACCCAGTACTTC
TRBJ2-3 . . TRBV7-3 CASSLTGGLPSTDTQYF TGTGCCAGCAGCTTAACAGGGGGACTCCCTAGCACAGATACGCAGTATTTT
TRBJ2-1 . . TRBV7-2 CASSLLYNEQFF TGTGCCAGCAGCTTACTGTACAATGAGCAGTTCTTC
TRBJ2-7 TRBD1 many TRBV5-3 CARSLGQGEQYF TGTGCCAGAAGCTTGGGACAGGGCGAGCAGTACTTC